The following is a T cell receptor beta chain sequence with its context. The data were produced by immunoSEQ multiplex PCR, yet TCRdb's version contains in-frame clones alone and is incomplete. The repertoire has 130,000 to 150,000 clones, roughly 90% of them found once; the top ten carry 1% to 1.5%. The sample belongs to a study of blood T cell repertoires in COVID-19. Background on the study: Sites across the United States, Italy and Spain contributed samples from acute and convalescent COVID-19. From T cells, B-cell-depleted T cells, or PBMCs came the material, which was cDNA or gDNA.

This CDR3 has 15 residues. Germline assignment: CDR1 SGHDT and CDR2 YYEEEE. Trimming took off 0 bases at V and 2 bases at J, with 10 bases between the two ends. The cohort comprised adults aged about 18 to 100 years residing in about two dozen US areas. The receptor's source is a woman younger than 45 with acute COVID-19. Sequenced material: PBMCs or T cells enriched from blood (not recorded which). This chain joins TRBV5-6 and TRBJ2-3, with D possibly TRBD1 on 6 matching bases. CDR3 in amino acids: CASSLVDRLTDTQYF. Here the CDR3 DNA reads TGTGCCAGCAGCTTGGTTGACAGGCTCACAGATACGCAGTATTTT.